This T cell receptor beta chain is drawn from a study of beta chain features in type 1 diabetes. Points from the study as a whole: Naive, central memory and regulatory TCRB repertoires appeared more similar among patients than healthy donors. Lower insertion and higher deletion counts appeared at VDJ junctions in type 1 diabetes patients.

Expressed TCRB transcripts were sequenced because the isolated RNA had all been reverse transcribed beforehand. Produced via immunoSEQ multiplex PCR; TCRdb's table is partial and in-frame only. In the table there are 300,000 to 450,000 clones, around 12% of which are singletons. Only a few counts were recorded for this clone. Its antigen is currently unknown. Stem cell-like memory, regulatory, central memory and naive CD4+ cells were sorted via CD45RO/CCR7/CD25/CD127/CD95/CD27. The ends lost 5 bases at V and 1 base at J; junction bases unmatched: 13. Germline lookup yields CDR1 SGHVS and CDR2 FNYEAQ. The CDR3 spans 18 residues.

Sequencing was performed on naive CD4+ T cells from blood. This sequence originates from a man aged 18 to 29 in good health. The rearrangement uses TRBV7-6 and TRBJ1-5, with 8 bases fitting TRBD1. In nucleotides, the CDR3 is TGTGCCAGCAGCCCAGGGACAGGCTTAATGGGAAGCAATCAGCCCCAGCATTTT. It specifies CASSPGTGLMGSNQPQHF.